Listed below are T cell receptor beta chains from one sample, sequenced in a study of naive and memory T cell subsets. In TCRdb, the UMI-ligation and nested PCR reads were re-called with MiXCR into one record per CDR3 protein. The sample has more than 6,000 distinct CDR3 sequences, about 30% seen once. The sample taken for sequencing was CD8+ TEMRA cells from blood. These receptors all stem from a human donor in good health. Both conserved end residues are part of each CDR3. A D gene is named only where the DNA matches it firmly. Rows may omit the clone size; those that give it use once, few, many or a size class.

NA	TRBV7-6	few	TRBJ2-3	CASSFWQATDTQYF	TGTGCCAGCAGCTTTTGGCAAGCCACAGATACGCAGTATTTT
NA	TRBV4-3	NA	TRBJ1-1	CASSQMLMNTEAFF	TGCGCCAGCAGCCAAATGCTCATGAACACTGAAGCTTTCTTT
TRBD1	TRBV15	NA	TRBJ2-7	CATSNLPTGTGITYEQYF	TGTGCCACCAGCAACCTACCCACCGGGACAGGGATTACCTACGAGCAGTACTTC
NA	TRBV10-3	NA	TRBJ2-2	CAISESGNTGELFF	TGTGCCATCAGTGAGTCGGGTAACACCGGGGAGCTGTTTTTT
NA	TRBV7-9	few	TRBJ2-3	CASSLEGGAADTQYF	TGTGCCAGCAGCTTAGAAGGGGGGGCCGCAGATACGCAGTATTTT
TRBD2	TRBV4-2	once	TRBJ2-1	CASSPGLAGDEQFF	TGTGCCAGCAGCCCCGGACTAGCGGGTGATGAGCAGTTCTTC
NA	TRBV5-1	NA	TRBJ1-1	CASSLRGGTEAFF	TGCGCCAGCAGCTTGAGGGGGGGCACTGAAGCTTTCTTT
TRBD1	TRBV11-1	many	TRBJ2-5	CASSSDYGTGEETQYF	TGTGCCAGCAGCTCAGATTACGGGACAGGGGAAGAGACCCAGTACTTC
NA	TRBV7-9	NA	TRBJ2-7	CASSPESAYEQYF	TGTGCCAGCAGCCCGGAGTCGGCCTACGAGCAGTACTTC
TRBD2	TRBV29-1	few	TRBJ2-1	CSGTSGVHEQFF	TGCAGCGGCACTAGCGGGGTCCATGAGCAGTTCTTC
TRBD1	TRBV12-3/TRBV12-4	NA	TRBJ2-7	CASSPGTGVYEQYF	TGTGCCAGCAGCCCCGGGACAGGAGTCTACGAGCAGTACTTC
TRBD1	TRBV29-1	NA	TRBJ2-7	CSVRTGVAEQYF	TGCAGCGTTAGGACAGGAGTAGCCGAGCAGTACTTC
TRBD2	TRBV6-2/TRBV6-3	few	TRBJ2-1	CASSYGLAGPYNEQFF	TGTGCCAGCAGTTACGGGCTAGCGGGCCCCTACAATGAGCAGTTCTTC
TRBD2	TRBV28	large	TRBJ2-5	CASSFGGAGDQETQYF	TGTGCCAGCAGTTTTGGCGGCGCGGGGGACCAAGAGACCCAGTACTTC
NA	TRBV19	NA	TRBJ2-7	CASSAPSSGRTYEQYF	TGTGCCAGTAGTGCTCCAAGTTCGGGACGGACCTACGAGCAGTACTTC
TRBD2	TRBV7-3	few	TRBJ2-1	CASSPYERGIYNEQFF	TGTGCCAGCAGCCCCTACGAGCGGGGGATCTACAATGAGCAGTTCTTC
NA	TRBV9	NA	TRBJ1-1	CASSVLVTSEAFF	TGTGCCAGCAGCGTGCTTGTGACAAGTGAAGCTTTCTTT
TRBD2	TRBV29-1	NA	TRBJ2-1	CSVGVAGGVDEQFF	TGCAGCGTTGGGGTCGCGGGAGGAGTAGATGAGCAGTTCTTC
NA	TRBV28	NA	TRBJ2-5	CASSWQYF	TGTGCCAGCAGCTGGCAGTACTTC
NA	TRBV15	NA	TRBJ2-3	CAPPHFALSCTDTQYF	TGTGCCCCCCCCCATTTTGCATTGTCTTGCACAGATACGCAGTATTTT
NA	TRBV12-2	NA	TRBJ1-5	CASRLAGQGHQPQHF	TGTGCAAGTCGCTTAGCGGGACAGGGTCATCAGCCCCAGCATTTT
NA	TRBV7-3	few	TRBJ2-2	CASSLMVSGELFF	TGTGCCAGCAGCTTAATGGTATCCGGGGAGCTGTTTTTT
NA	TRBV4-2	NA	TRBJ1-1	CASSHLQDAFF	TGTGCCAGCAGCCACCTTCAGGATGCTTTCTTT
TRBD2	TRBV29-1	few	TRBJ2-1	CSVDSGSSNEQFF	TGCAGCGTTGATAGCGGGAGCTCTAATGAGCAGTTCTTC
TRBD1	TRBV9	many	TRBJ2-7	CASSVAMGQGYEQYF	TGTGCCAGCAGCGTTGCCATGGGACAGGGATACGAGCAGTACTTC
TRBD1	TRBV7-8	few	TRBJ2-3	CASSLVPAGGAPDTQYF	TGTGCCAGCAGCTTAGTGCCCGCAGGGGGCGCGCCGGATACGCAGTATTTT
NA	TRBV6-5	NA	TRBJ1-1	CASSYSGENTEAFF	TGTGCCAGCAGTTACTCAGGGGAGAACACTGAAGCTTTCTTT
TRBD1	TRBV12-3/TRBV12-4	few	TRBJ2-5	CASSGGRDREETQYF	TGTGCCAGCAGTGGGGGCCGGGACAGGGAAGAGACCCAGTACTTC
TRBD1	TRBV10-3	NA	TRBJ2-1	CAAAPGTGTNEQFF	TGTGCCGCCGCTCCCGGGACAGGAACGAATGAGCAGTTCTTC
NA	TRBV12-3/TRBV12-4	NA	TRBJ2-3	CASSGLGSVLTDTQYF	TGTGCCAGCAGTGGTCTTGGGTCGGTTCTCACAGATACGCAGTATTTT
NA	TRBV2	few	TRBJ2-4	CASTPQEAKNIQYF	TGTGCCAGCACCCCCCAAGAAGCCAAAAACATTCAGTACTTC
NA	TRBV19	large	TRBJ2-1	CASSIGRDAQNEQFF	TGTGCCAGTAGTATAGGGAGGGACGCACAAAATGAGCAGTTCTTC
NA	TRBV6-2/TRBV6-3	NA	TRBJ2-1	CASSYSRGTYNEQFF	TGTGCCAGCAGTTATTCAAGAGGGACCTACAATGAGCAGTTCTTC
NA	TRBV19	few	TRBJ1-5	CASGRPIQHF	TGTGCCAGCGGACGGCCGATACAGCATTTT
NA	TRBV5-1	few	TRBJ2-7	CASSSGSYEQYF	TGCGCCAGCAGCTCAGGCAGCTACGAGCAGTACTTC
NA	TRBV5-6	many	TRBJ1-5	CASSPRGNQPQHF	TGTGCCAGCAGCCCTAGGGGCAATCAGCCCCAGCATTTT
NA	TRBV29-1	NA	TRBJ2-1	CSGVVASSYNEQFF	TGCAGCGGAGTGGTAGCGAGCTCCTACAATGAGCAGTTCTTC
TRBD2	TRBV4-3	NA	TRBJ2-7	CASSQDVSGSSYEQYF	TGCGCCAGCAGCCAAGATGTGAGCGGGAGCTCCTACGAGCAGTACTTC
NA	TRBV12-3/TRBV12-4	NA	TRBJ1-1	CARNPPRNTEAFF	TGTGCCAGGAACCCCCCACGGAACACTGAAGCTTTCTTT
NA	TRBV13	NA	TRBJ2-3	CASSSGLSTDTQYF	TGTGCCAGCAGCTCCGGACTCAGCACAGATACGCAGTATTTT
NA	TRBV6-2/TRBV6-3	NA	TRBJ2-3	CASSAGFTDTQYF	TGTGCCAGCAGTGCCGGTTTCACAGATACGCAGTATTTT
NA	TRBV19	few	TRBJ1-1	CASRGFADTEAFF	TGTGCCAGTAGGGGGTTCGCGGACACTGAAGCTTTCTTT
TRBD1	TRBV10-3	NA	TRBJ2-1	CAISEPDRGNEQFF	TGTGCCATCAGTGAACCCGACAGGGGTAATGAGCAGTTCTTC
NA	TRBV7-7	NA	TRBJ2-7	CASSVGTLGSYEQYF	TGTGCCAGCAGCGTGGGGACTTTGGGCTCCTACGAGCAGTACTTC